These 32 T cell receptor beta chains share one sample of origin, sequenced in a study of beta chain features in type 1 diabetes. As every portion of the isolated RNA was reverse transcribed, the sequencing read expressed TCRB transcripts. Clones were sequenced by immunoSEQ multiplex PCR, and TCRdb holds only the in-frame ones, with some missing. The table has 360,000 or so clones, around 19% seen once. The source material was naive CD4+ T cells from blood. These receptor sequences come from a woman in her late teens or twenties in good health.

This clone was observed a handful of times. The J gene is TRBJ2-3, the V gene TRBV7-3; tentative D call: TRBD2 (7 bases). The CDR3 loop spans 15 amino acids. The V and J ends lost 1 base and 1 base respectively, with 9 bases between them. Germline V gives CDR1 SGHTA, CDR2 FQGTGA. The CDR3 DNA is TGTGCCAGCAGCTTAATGGGGGGGCGCACAGATACGCAGTATTTT. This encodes CASSLMGGRTDTQYF.

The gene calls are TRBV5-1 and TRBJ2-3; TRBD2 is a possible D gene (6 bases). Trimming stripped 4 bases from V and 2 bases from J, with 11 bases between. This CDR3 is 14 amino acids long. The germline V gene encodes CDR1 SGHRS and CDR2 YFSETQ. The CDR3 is CASSPERVTDTQYF. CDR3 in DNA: TGCGCCAGCAGCCCTGAGCGGGTCACAGATACGCAGTATTTT.

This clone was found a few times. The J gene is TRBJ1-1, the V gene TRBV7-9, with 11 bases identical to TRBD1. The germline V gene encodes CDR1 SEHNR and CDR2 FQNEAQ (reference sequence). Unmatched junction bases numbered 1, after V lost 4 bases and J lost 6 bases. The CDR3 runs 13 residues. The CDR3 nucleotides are TGTGCCAGCAGCTGGGGACAGGGGGCTGAAGCTTTCTTT. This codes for CASSWGQGAEAFF. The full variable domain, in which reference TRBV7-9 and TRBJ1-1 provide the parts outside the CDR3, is DTGVSQNPRHKITKRGQNVTFRCDPISEHNRLYWYRQTLGQGPEFLTYFQNEAQLEKSRLLSDRFSAERPKGSFSTLEIQRTEQGDSAMYLCASSWGQGAEAFFGQGTRLTVV.

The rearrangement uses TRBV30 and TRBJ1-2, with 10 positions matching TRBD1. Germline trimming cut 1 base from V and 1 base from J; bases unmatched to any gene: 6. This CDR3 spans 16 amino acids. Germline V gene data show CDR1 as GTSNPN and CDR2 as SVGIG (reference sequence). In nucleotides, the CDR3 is TGTGCCTGGAGTGACCTCGGGACAGGGGTTAACTATGGCTACACCTTC. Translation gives CAWSDLGTGVNYGYTF.

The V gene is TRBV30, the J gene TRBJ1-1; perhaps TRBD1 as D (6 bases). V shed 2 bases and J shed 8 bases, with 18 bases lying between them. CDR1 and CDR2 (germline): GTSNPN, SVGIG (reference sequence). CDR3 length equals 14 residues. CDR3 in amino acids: CAWSQGWSSSEAFF. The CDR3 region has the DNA TGTGCCTGGAGTCAGGGGTGGAGTAGCTCCGAAGCTTTCTTT.

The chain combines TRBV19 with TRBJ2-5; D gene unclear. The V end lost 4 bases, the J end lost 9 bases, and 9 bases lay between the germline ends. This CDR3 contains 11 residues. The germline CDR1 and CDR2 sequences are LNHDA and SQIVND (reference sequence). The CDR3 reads CASSNRTAQYF. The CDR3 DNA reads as TGTGCCAGTAGTAACCGAACGGCCCAGTACTTC.

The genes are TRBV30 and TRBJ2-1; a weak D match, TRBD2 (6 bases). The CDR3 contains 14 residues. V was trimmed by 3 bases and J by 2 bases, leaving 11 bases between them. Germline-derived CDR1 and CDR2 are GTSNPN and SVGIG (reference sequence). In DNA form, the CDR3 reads TGTGCCTGGAGGGACTACCTAGCCTACAATGAGCAGTTCTTC. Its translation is CAWRDYLAYNEQFF.

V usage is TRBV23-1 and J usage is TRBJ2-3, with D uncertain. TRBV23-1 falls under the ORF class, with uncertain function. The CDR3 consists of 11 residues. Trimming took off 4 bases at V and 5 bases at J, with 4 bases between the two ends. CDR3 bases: TGCGCCAGCAGTCTTAAAGATACGCAGTATTTT. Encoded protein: CASSLKDTQYF.

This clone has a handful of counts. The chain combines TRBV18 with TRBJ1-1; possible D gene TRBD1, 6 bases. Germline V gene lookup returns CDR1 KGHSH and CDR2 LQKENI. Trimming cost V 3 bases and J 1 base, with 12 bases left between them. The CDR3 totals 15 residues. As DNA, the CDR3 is TGTGCCAGCTCACCTCCGGGACATCCGAACACTGAAGCTTTCTTT. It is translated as CASSPPGHPNTEAFF.

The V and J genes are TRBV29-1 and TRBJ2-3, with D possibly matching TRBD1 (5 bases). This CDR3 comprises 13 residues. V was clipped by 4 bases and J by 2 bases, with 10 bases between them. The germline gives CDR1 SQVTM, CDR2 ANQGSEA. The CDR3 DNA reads TGCAGCGTTGGGGGCGTATCCACAGATACGCAGTATTTT. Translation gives CSVGGVSTDTQYF.

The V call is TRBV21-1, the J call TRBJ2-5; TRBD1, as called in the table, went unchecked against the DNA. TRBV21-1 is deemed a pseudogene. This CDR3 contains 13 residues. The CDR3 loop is CASSNRDRGTQYF. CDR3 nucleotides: TGTGCCAGCAGCAACCGGGACAGGGGGACCCAGTACTTC.

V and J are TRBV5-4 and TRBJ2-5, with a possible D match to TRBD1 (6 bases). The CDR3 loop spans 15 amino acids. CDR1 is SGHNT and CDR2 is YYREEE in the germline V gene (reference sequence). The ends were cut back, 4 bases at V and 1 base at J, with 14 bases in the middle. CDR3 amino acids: CASSQSQGFQETQYF. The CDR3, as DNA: TGTGCCAGCAGCCAATCACAGGGCTTCCAAGAGACCCAGTACTTC.

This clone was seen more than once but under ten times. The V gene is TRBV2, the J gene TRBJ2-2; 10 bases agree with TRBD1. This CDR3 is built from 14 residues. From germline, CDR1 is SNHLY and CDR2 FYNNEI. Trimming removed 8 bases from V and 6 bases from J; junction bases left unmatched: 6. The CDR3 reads CASDGQGVAGELFF. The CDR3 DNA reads TGTGCCAGCGACGGACAGGGGGTTGCCGGGGAGCTGTTTTTT.

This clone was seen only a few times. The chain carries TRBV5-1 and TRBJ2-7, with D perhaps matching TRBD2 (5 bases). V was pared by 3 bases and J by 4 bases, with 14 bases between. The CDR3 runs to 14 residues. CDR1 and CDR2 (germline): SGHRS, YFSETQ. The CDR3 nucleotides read TGCGCCAGCAGCTGGGGAAGCGGAGGATACGAGCAGTACTTC. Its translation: CASSWGSGGYEQYF.

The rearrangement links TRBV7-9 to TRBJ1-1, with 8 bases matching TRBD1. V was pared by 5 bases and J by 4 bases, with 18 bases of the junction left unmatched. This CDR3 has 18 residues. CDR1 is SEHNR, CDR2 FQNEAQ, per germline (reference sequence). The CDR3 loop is CASSPTGQGRRRSTEAFF. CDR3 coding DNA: TGTGCCAGCAGCCCAACCGGACAGGGAAGGAGGAGGAGCACTGAAGCTTTCTTT.

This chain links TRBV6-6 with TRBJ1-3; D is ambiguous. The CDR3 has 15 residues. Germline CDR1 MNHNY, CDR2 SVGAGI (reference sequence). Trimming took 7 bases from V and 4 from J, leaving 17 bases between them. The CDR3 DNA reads TGTGCCAGCACGACCGGGAGAACAGCCGGAAACACCATATATTTT. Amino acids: CASTTGRTAGNTIYF.

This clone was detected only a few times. The CDR3 sequence: CASSRTLKTQYF. CDR3 DNA sequence: TGTGCCAGCAGCCGGACACTAAAGACCCAGTACTTC. This chain links TRBV6-6 with TRBJ2-5, with D perhaps matching TRBD1 (5 bases). This CDR3 spans 12 amino acids. CDR1 and CDR2 from the germline V gene are MNHNY and SVGAGI (reference sequence). Trimming removed 6 bases from V and 6 bases from J, with 11 bases in between.

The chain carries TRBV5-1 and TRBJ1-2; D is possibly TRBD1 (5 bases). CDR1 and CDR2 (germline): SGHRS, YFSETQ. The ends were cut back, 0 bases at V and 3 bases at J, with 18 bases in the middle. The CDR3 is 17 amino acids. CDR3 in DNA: TGCGCCAGCAGCTTGGTGGTGAATGTGGGGCTCGACTATGGCTACACCTTC. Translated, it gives CASSLVVNVGLDYGYTF.

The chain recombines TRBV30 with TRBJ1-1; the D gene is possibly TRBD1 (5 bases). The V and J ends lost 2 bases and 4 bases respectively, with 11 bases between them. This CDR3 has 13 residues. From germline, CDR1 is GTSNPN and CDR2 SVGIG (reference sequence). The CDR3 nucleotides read TGTGCCTGGAGTTTCGGACATTCCACTGAAGCTTTCTTT. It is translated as CAWSFGHSTEAFF.

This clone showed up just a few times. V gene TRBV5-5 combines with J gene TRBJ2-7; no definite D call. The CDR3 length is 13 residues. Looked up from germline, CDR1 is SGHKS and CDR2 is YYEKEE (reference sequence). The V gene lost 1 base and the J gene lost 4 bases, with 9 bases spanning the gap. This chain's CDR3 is CASSLIRGYEQYF. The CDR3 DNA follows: TGTGCCAGCAGCTTGATTCGAGGATACGAGCAGTACTTC.

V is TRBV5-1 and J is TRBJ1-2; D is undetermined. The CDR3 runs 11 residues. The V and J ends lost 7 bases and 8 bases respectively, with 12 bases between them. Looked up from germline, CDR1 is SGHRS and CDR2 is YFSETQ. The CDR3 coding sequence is TGCGCCAGCGGATCGACGGAGGGCTACACCTTC. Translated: CASGSTEGYTF. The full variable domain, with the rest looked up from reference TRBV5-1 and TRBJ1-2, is KAGVTQTPRYLIKTRGQQVTLSCSPISGHRSVSWYQQTPGQGLQFLFEYFSETQRNKGNFPGRFSGRQFSNSRSEMNVSTLELGDSALYLCASGSTEGYTFGSGTRLTVV.

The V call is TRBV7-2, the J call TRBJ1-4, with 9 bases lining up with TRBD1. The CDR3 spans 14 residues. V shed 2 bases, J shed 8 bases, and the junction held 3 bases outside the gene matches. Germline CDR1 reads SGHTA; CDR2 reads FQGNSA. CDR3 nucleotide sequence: TGTGCCAGCAGCTTATCGGGACAGGGCGAAAAACTGTTTTTT. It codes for CASSLSGQGEKLFF.

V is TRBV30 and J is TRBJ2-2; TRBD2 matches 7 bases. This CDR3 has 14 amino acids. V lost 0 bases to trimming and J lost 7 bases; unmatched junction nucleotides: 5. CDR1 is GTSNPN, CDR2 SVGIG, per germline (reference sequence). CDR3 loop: CAWSVRWEGGELFF. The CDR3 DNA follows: TGTGCCTGGAGTGTACGGTGGGAGGGCGGGGAGCTGTTTTTT.

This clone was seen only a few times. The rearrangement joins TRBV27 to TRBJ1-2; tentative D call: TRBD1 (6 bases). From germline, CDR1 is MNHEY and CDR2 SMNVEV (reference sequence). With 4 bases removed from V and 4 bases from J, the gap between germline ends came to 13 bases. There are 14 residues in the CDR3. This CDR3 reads CASSSPGQSYGYTF. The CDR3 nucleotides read TGTGCCAGCAGTTCACCGGGACAATCCTATGGCTACACCTTC.

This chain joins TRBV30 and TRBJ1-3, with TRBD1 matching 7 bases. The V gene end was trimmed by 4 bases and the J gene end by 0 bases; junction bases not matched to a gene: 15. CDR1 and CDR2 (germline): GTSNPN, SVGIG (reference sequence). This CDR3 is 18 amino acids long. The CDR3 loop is CAWNPGQRFPSSGNTIYF. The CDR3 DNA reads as TGTGCCTGGAACCCGGGACAGAGATTCCCCAGCTCTGGAAACACCATATATTTT.

This CDR3 is CASSTTESPLHF. The DNA of the CDR3 is TGTGCCAGCAGTACCACTGAGTCACCCCTCCACTTT. The gene calls are TRBV7-9 and TRBJ1-6; unclear D gene. Per germline, CDR1 SEHNR and CDR2 FQNEAQ (reference sequence). Trimming pared 6 bases from V and 10 bases from J, leaving 10 bases between. CDR3 length: 12 amino acids.

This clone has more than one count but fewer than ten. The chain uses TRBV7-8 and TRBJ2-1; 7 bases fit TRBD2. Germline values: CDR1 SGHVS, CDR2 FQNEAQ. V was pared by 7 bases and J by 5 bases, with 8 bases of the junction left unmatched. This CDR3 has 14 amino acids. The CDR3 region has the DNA TGTGCCAGCAACCCGGGAGGACCCCACAATGAGCAGTTCTTC. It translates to CASNPGGPHNEQFF.

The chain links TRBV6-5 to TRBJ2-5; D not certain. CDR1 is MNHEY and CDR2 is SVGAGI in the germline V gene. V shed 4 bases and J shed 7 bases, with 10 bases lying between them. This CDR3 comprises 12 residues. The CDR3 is CASSSTTGTQYF. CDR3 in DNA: TGTGCCAGCAGTTCGACCACGGGGACCCAGTACTTC.

CDR3 sequence reads: CASSPGHTSSGANVLTF. Here the CDR3 DNA reads TGCGCCAGCAGCCCGGGACACACTAGCTCTGGGGCCAACGTCCTGACTTTC. The genes are TRBV5-1 and TRBJ2-6, with D tentatively TRBD1 (6 bases). The CDR3 is 17 residues long. Germline V lookup: CDR1 SGHRS, CDR2 YFSETQ. V was pared by 4 bases and J by 0 bases, with 14 bases between.

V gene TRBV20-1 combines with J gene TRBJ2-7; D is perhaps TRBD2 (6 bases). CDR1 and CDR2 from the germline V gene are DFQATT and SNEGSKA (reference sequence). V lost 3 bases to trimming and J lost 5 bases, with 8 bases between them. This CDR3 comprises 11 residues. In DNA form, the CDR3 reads TGCAGTGCTAGGGAGGGCCACGAGCAGTACTTC. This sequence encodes CSAREGHEQYF.

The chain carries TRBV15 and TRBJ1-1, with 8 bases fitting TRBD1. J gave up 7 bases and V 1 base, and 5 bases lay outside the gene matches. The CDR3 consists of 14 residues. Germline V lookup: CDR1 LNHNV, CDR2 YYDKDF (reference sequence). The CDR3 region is CATSRGQGQDEAFF. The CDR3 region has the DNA TGTGCCACCAGCAGAGGACAGGGGCAAGATGAAGCTTTCTTT.

The CDR3 sequence: CASSVVERGNNSSYEQYF. The CDR3 DNA reads as TGTGCCAGCAGCGTAGTGGAGAGGGGGAACAACAGCTCCTACGAGCAGTACTTC. The rearrangement uses TRBV9 and TRBJ2-7; TRBD1 is a possible D gene (6 bases). CDR3 length equals 18 residues. V was cut by 0 bases and J by 0 bases, with 19 bases left in between. From germline, CDR1 is SGDLS and CDR2 YYNGEE.